Listed below are T cell receptor beta chains from one sample, sequenced in a study of sequential checkpoint blockade in melanoma. Using immunoSEQ multiplex PCR, the repertoire was profiled, and TCRdb retains in-frame clones only, with some absent. The sample has some 3,300 clones; almost 35% are singletons. The sample in question was tumor tissue (inferred from file names), obtained from a patient given nivolumab and ipilimumab in sequence. The receptors derive from a human donor with melanoma. CDR3s include the opening cysteine and the closing phenylalanine or tryptophan. A D gene is named only where the DNA matches it firmly. Part of the rows lack a size; the others show once, few, many or a class for expanded clones.

d_gene	abundance	j_gene	v_gene	CDR3aa
TRBD2	few	TRBJ2-1	TRBV19	CASSIYEGLANNEQFF
-	once	TRBJ1-4	TRBV30	CAWSGSTNEKLFF
-	-	TRBJ2-5	TRBV25-1	CASSEPGSDGGTQYF
-	-	TRBJ1-4	TRBV7-2	CASSSFGGEKLFF
-	once	TRBJ2-1	TRBV16	CASSLNVAGNEQFF
TRBD1	-	TRBJ2-5	TRBV18	CASSPPSRGILIETQYF
TRBD2	-	TRBJ2-5	TRBV7-6	CASSRRLAGGIQETQYF
-	-	TRBJ2-2	TRBV5-1	CASSTLQEITGELFF
-	-	TRBJ2-2	TRBV5-1	CASSLARDTGELFF
-	few	TRBJ1-4	TRBV18	CASSLYRDGYEKLFF
-	few	TRBJ2-1	TRBV11-3	CASSLLSERYNEQFF
TRBD1	-	TRBJ1-5	TRBV25-1	CASRSQGDNQPQHF
TRBD2	-	TRBJ2-1	TRBV14	CASSYLGGSGYEQFF
-	-	TRBJ1-1	TRBV27	CASSWGGAAEAFF
TRBD2	few	TRBJ2-5	TRBV28	CASTPGGIGTQYF
TRBD1	few	TRBJ2-2	TRBV9	CASSIGTGSTANTGELFF
TRBD1	-	TRBJ1-4	TRBV28	CASSLGDREWDEKLFF
TRBD1	medium-sized	TRBJ1-1	TRBV6-8	CASRALLGGGSEAFF
-	few	TRBJ1-4	TRBV19	CASSPGPKLFF
-	-	TRBJ2-1	TRBV6-8	CASRGTTRREQFF
TRBD1	few	TRBJ2-6	TRBV6-8	CASSNVQGARGANVLTF
-	few	TRBJ2-2	TRBV11-3	CASSLVLNTGELFF
-	-	TRBJ1-1	TRBV30	CAWSPGEGYVTEAFF
TRBD1	-	TRBJ1-5	TRBV19	CASSRDREGNQPQHF
-	few	TRBJ1-5	TRBV11-1	CASSPLDSYQPQHF
TRBD1	medium-sized	TRBJ1-1	TRBV11-3	CASSWDRTAITEAFF
-	-	TRBJ1-1	TRBV6-8	CASRAGTGTEAFF
-	few	TRBJ1-1	TRBV6-8	CASSAWANTEAFF